Below, 8 T cell receptor beta chains from the same sample are listed, as sequenced in a study of T cells in Graves' hyperthyroidism and ophthalmopathy. The source material, RNA transcripts, was used to amplify TCR beta CDR3 regions. An initial round of RT-PCR targeting the TCR CDR3 relied on the HTBI primer set. TCRdb recomputed calls from the multiplex PCR reads with MiXCR, one row per CDR3 protein. The data show approximately 690,000 distinct CDR3 sequences, with about 15% seen just once and under 15% held by the top ten. The sequencing sample was made of blood. All receptors derive from a woman between 50 and 59 years old with Graves' ophthalmopathy.

This clonotype was recorded at least ten times. The rearrangement joins TRBV7-9 to TRBJ2-3, with TRBD2 matching 12 bases. The CDR3 has 17 amino acids. Germline CDR1 SEHNR, CDR2 FQNEAQ (reference sequence). V shed 5 bases and J 6 bases; nucleotides not matched to a gene: 12. The CDR3 loop reads CASSVGQLAGGQDTQYF. DNA for the CDR3: TGTGCCAGCAGCGTCGGGCAACTAGCGGGAGGCCAGGATACGCAGTATTTT.

This clonotype was observed at least ten times. The V gene is TRBV12-3 or TRBV12-4, the J gene TRBJ2-1, with D unclear. Trimming pared 6 bases from V and 7 bases from J, leaving 13 bases between. This CDR3 is 13 amino acids long. Written as DNA, the CDR3 is TGTGCCAGCAGCCAACTCGCCTTAAATGAGCAGTTCTTC. Residues: CASSQLALNEQFF.

In its sample, this clonotype was seen a few times. The V call is TRBV28, the J call TRBJ2-7, with 7 bases identical to TRBD1. CDR1 is MDHEN, CDR2 SYDVKM, per germline. Trimming cost V 6 bases and J 0 bases; bases outside gene matches: 11. CDR3 length: 16 amino acids. CDR3 coding DNA: TGTGCCAGCAGCCATAAGACAGGGACGAGCTCCTACGAGCAGTACTTC. The encoded protein is CASSHKTGTSSYEQYF.

This clonotype was detected a few times. The chain carries TRBV27 and TRBJ2-5; D gene ambiguous. Trimming pared 8 bases from V and 2 bases from J, leaving 9 bases between. This CDR3 has 12 amino acids. Germline values: CDR1 MNHEY, CDR2 SMNVEV (reference sequence). The CDR3 nucleotides are TGTGCCAGCGGGCACCTACAAGAGACCCAGTACTTC. Translation gives CASGHLQETQYF.

This clonotype was counted many times. The genes are TRBV12-5 and TRBJ2-3; 7 bases map to TRBD1. The germline CDR1 and CDR2 sequences are LGHNT and FRNRAP. This CDR3 has 15 amino acids. V lost 1 base, J lost 1 base, and 2 bases stayed unmatched. CDR3 region: CASGLEGARTDTQYF. The CDR3 DNA follows: TGTGCTAGTGGTTTGGAGGGGGCGCGCACAGATACGCAGTATTTT. The full variable domain, in which reference TRBV12-5 and TRBJ2-3 provide the parts outside the CDR3, is DARVTQTPRHKVTEMGQEVTMRCQPILGHNTVFWYRQTMMQGLELLAYFRNRAPLDDSGMPKDRFSAEMPDATLATLKIQPSEPRDSAVYFCASGLEGARTDTQYFGPGTRLTVL.

The genes are TRBV7-2 and TRBJ2-1; weak D call: TRBD2 (6 bases). Trimming left V 0 bases short and J 7 bases short, with 10 bases between. Germline V gives CDR1 SGHTA, CDR2 FQGNSA. The CDR3 runs to 14 residues. CDR3 in amino acids: CASSLARRGNEQFF. CDR3 DNA: TGTGCCAGCAGCTTAGCTAGGAGGGGAAATGAGCAGTTCTTC.

At least ten counts were recorded for this clonotype. The V and J genes are TRBV6-2 or TRBV6-3 and TRBJ2-7, with 10 bases aligning to TRBD2. This CDR3 comprises 16 residues. Germline lookup yields CDR1 MNHEY and CDR2 SVGEGT. J was trimmed by 0 bases and V by 3 bases; bases with no gene match: 5. The CDR3 loop is CASSYSTSGFSYEQYF. For the CDR3, the DNA is TGTGCCAGCAGTTATTCGACTAGCGGGTTCTCCTACGAGCAGTACTTC.

This clonotype was seen ten or more times. The chain carries TRBV12-3 or TRBV12-4 and TRBJ1-5, with D hard to call. V lost 9 bases and J lost 3, with 15 bases in between. The CDR3 is 14 amino acids. CDR3 loop: CASRQALDNQPQHF. CDR3 sequence (DNA): TGTGCCAGTAGGCAGGCCCTGGACAATCAGCCCCAGCATTTT.